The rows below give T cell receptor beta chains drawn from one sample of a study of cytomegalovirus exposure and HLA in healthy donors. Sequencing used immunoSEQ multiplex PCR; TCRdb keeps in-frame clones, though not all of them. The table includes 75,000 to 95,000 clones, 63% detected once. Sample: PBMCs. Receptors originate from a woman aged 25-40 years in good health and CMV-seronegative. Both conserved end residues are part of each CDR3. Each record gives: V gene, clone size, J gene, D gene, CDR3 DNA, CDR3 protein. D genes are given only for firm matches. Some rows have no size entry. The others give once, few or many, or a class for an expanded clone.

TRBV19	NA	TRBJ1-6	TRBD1	TGTGCCAGTAGTGTCGGACAGGTTAATTCACCCCTCCACTTT	CASSVGQVNSPLHF
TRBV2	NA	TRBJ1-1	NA	TGTGCCAGCAAGACAAGTTGGACTGAAGCTTTCTTT	CASKTSWTEAFF
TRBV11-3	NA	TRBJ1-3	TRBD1	TGTGCCAGCAGCCAAACAGGGGGGCCTGGAAACACCATATATTTT	CASSQTGGPGNTIYF
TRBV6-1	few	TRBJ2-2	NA	TGTGCCAGCGGCTTAGGGGTTCCCGGGGAGCTGTTTTTT	CASGLGVPGELFF
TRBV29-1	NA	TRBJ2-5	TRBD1	TGCAGCGCCGGGACAGGGGGAATGGAGACCCAGTACTTC	CSAGTGGMETQYF
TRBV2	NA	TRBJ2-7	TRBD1	TGTGCCAGCAGTAGACAGGGAAGCTCCTACGAGCAGTACTTC	CASSRQGSSYEQYF
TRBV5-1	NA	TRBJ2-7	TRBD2	TGCGCCAGCAGCGCGGATTTGGGACTAACCAAAACCTACGAGCAGTACTTC	CASSADLGLTKTYEQYF
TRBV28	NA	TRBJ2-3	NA	TGTGCCAGCAGTCCCCAAACTAGTTTCAGCACAGATACGCAGTATTTT	CASSPQTSFSTDTQYF
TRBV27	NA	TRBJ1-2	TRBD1	TGTGCCAGCACCCAAGGGGGCTCGGCAGGACTTAACTATGGCTACACCTTC	CASTQGGSAGLNYGYTF
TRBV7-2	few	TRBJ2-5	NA	TGTGCCAGCAGCCCCTGGACCGGAGGAGAGACCCAGTACTTC	CASSPWTGGETQYF
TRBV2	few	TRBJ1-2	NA	TGTGCCAGCGCCCCGCGGGGAAACTATGGCTACACCTTC	CASAPRGNYGYTF
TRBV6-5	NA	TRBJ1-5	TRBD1	TGTGCCAGCGGACAGGTTGAGCCCCAGCATTTT	CASGQVEPQHF
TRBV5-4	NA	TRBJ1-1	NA	TGTGCCAGCAGTTTGCGTAAGACCAGGGACACTGAAGCTTTCTTT	CASSLRKTRDTEAFF
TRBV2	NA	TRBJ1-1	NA	TGTGCCAGCAGTCGAGACTGGTATAACACTGAAGCTTTCTTT	CASSRDWYNTEAFF
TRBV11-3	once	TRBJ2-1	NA	TGTGCCAGCAGCATTACGGGGGGCCCCGATGAGCAGTTCTTC	CASSITGGPDEQFF
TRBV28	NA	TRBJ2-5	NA	TGTGCCAGCAGGCCCATTGACACTTACCAAGAGACCCAGTACTTC	CASRPIDTYQETQYF
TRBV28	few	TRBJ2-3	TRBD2	TGTGCCAGCAGTCCGAGGGGTAGCGGGAGCACAGATACGCAGTATTTT	CASSPRGSGSTDTQYF
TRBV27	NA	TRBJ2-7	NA	TGTGCCAGCAGTCGGAGACCCTACGAGCAGTACTTC	CASSRRPYEQYF
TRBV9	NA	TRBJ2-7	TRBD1	TGTGCCAGCAGCGTGACAGGGTTGGGGGAGCAGTACTTC	CASSVTGLGEQYF
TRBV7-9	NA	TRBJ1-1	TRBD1	TGTGCCAGCAGCCCGCAGACAGGGTCTGAAGCTTTCTTT	CASSPQTGSEAFF
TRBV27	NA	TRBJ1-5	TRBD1	TGTGCCAGCAGTCGGACAGGACTGAATCAGCCCCAGCATTTT	CASSRTGLNQPQHF
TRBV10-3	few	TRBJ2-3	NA	TGTGCCATCAGTGAGTCTCCGGATTCCCCAGGAACAGATACGCAGTATTTT	CAISESPDSPGTDTQYF
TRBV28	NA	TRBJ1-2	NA	TGTGCCAGCAGTTCCGATGCCGGGATTGGCTACACCTTC	CASSSDAGIGYTF
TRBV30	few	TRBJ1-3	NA	TGTGCCTGGAGTGTAGGTCCGGCTTCAGACATTCCCATATATTTT	CAWSVGPASDIPIYF
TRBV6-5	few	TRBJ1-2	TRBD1	TGTGCCAGCGGGACAGGGAACTATGGCTACACCTTC	CASGTGNYGYTF
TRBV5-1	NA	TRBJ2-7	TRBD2	TGCGCCAGCAGCTTGCTAGGGACTAGTTCCTACGAGCAGTACTTC	CASSLLGTSSYEQYF
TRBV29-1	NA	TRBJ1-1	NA	TGCAGCGTTAGCGCAGGGGCCATGAACACTGAAGCTTTCTTT	CSVSAGAMNTEAFF
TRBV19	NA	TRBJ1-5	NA	TGTGCCAGTAGTATAATCGCAGGCTTCAGCAATCAGCCCCAGCATTTT	CASSIIAGFSNQPQHF
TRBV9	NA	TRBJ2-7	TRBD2	TGTGCCAGCAGCGGTAGCGGGACTCTCTACGAGCAGTACTTC	CASSGSGTLYEQYF
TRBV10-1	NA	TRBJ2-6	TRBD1	TGCGCCAGCAGTGGACCCCGGGACAGGGGATTCTCTGGGGCCAACGTCCTGACTTTC	CASSGPRDRGFSGANVLTF
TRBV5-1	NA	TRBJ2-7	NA	TGCGCCAGCAGCTCACAGGGAATCGCCTACGAGCAGTACTTC	CASSSQGIAYEQYF
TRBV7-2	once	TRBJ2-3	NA	TGTGCCAGCAGCTTAAAGACTAGCACAGATACGCAGTATTTT	CASSLKTSTDTQYF
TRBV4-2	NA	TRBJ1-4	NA	TGTGCCAGCAGCCAAGAAACGGCGGGGTGGGCAAAACAAACTAATGAAAAACTGTTTTTT	CASSQETAGWAKQTNEKLFF
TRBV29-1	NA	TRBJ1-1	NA	TGCAGCGTTCCACAGGGTAGGGGGACTGAAGCTTTCTTT	CSVPQGRGTEAFF
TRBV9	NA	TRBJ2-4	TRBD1	TGTGCCAGCAGCGTAGCGGTAGGGGGCGCGGACATTCAGTACTTC	CASSVAVGGADIQYF
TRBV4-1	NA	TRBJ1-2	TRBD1	TGCGCCAGCAGCCAGACCCAGGGGGAGCGCTACACCTTC	CASSQTQGERYTF
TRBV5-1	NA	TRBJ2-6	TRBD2	TGCGCCAGCAGCTTGGGCCTCCTAGCGGGAGGGAGCTCTGGGGCCAACGTCCTGACTTTC	CASSLGLLAGGSSGANVLTF
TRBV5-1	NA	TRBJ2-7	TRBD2	TGCGCCAGCAGCTCTGGCTTGGGACTAGCGAATATCTACGAGCAGTACTTC	CASSSGLGLANIYEQYF
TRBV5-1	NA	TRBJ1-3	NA	TGCGCCAGCAGCCCTACGGGGGGGCAGGGTTACACCATATATTTT	CASSPTGGQGYTIYF